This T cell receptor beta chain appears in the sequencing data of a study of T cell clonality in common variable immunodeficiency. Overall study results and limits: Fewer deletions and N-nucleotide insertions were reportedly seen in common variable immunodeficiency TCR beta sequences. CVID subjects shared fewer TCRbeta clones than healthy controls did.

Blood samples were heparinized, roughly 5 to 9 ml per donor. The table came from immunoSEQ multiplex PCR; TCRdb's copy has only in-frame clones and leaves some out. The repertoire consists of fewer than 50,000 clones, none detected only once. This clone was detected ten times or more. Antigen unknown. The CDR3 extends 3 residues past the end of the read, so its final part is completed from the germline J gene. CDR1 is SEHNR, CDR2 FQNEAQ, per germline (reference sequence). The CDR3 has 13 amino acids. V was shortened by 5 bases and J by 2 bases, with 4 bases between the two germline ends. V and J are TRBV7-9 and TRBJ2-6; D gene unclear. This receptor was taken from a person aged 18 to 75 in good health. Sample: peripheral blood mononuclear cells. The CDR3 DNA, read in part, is TGTGCCAGCAGCGCGGCTGGGGCCAACGTC. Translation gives CASSAAGANV. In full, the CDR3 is CASSAAGANVLTF.